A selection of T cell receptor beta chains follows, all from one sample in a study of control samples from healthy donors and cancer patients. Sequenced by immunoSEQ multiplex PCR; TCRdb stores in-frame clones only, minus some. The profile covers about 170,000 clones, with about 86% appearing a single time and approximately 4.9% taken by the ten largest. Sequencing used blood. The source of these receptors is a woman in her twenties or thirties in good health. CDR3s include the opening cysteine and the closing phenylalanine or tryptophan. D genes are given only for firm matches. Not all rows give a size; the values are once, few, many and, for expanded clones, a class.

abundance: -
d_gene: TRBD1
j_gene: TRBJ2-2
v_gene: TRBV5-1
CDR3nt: TGCGCCAGCAGCTCGGCCGGACAGGGAGAGGCCACCGGGGAGCTGTTTTTT
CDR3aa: CASSSAGQGEATGELFF

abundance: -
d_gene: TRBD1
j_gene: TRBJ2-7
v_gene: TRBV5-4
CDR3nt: TGTGCCAGCAGCAGAGGCGGGGACAGGGGGCTCTACGAGCAGTACTTC
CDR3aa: CASSRGGDRGLYEQYF

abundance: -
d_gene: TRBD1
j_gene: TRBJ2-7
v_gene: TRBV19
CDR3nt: TGTGCCAGTAGCCTTCCGGGGACAGGGCGCGAGCAGTACTTC
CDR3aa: CASSLPGTGREQYF

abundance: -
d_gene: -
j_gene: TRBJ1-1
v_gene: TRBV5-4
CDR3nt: TGTGCCAGCAGTCAACAGGGAAGAACTGAAGCTTTCTTT
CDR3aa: CASSQQGRTEAFF

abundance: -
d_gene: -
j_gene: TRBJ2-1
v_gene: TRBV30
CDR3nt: TGTGCCTGGGGAGGAGGGTATGATGAGCAGTTCTTC
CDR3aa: CAWGGGYDEQFF

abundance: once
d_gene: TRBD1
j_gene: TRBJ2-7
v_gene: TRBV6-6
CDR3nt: TGTGCCAGCAGTTCACTCGACCGGGACAGGGCCTACGAGCAGTACTTC
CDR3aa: CASSSLDRDRAYEQYF

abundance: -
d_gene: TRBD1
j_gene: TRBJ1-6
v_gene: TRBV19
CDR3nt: TGTGCCAGTAGCTACAGGGGTCGGCCCAACTATAATTCACCCCTCCACTTT
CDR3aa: CASSYRGRPNYNSPLHF

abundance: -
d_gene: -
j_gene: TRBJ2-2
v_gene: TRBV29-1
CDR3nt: TGCAGCGTTGAATATTGGGCGAACACCGGGGAGCTGTTTTTT
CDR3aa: CSVEYWANTGELFF

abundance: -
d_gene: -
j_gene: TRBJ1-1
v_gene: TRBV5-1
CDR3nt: TGCGCCAGCAGCTTGGACTACTACAGGGATAACACTGAAGCTTTCTTT
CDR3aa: CASSLDYYRDNTEAFF

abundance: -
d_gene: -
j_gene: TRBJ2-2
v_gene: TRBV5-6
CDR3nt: TGTGCCAGCAGCCCGGCGGTGAACACCGGGGAGCTGTTTTTT
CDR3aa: CASSPAVNTGELFF

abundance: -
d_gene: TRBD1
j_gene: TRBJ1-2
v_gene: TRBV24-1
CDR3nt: TGTGCCACCAGTGACCGGACAGGGGTTTATGGCTACACCTTC
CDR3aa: CATSDRTGVYGYTF

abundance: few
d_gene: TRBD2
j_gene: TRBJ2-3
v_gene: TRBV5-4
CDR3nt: TGTGCCAGCAGCCTCACTAGCGGTAGTAGCACAGATACGCAGTATTTT
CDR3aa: CASSLTSGSSTDTQYF

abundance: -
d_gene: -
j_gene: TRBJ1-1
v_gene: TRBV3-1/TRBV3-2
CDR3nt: TGTGCCAGCAGCCCCAGCGACAGCCTCAGGGGAGCTTTCTTT
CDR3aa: CASSPSDSLRGAFF

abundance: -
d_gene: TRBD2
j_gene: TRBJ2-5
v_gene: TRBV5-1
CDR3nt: TGCGCCAGCAAAATCGGGACTAGCGGGAGTGAGACCCAGTACTTC
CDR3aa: CASKIGTSGSETQYF

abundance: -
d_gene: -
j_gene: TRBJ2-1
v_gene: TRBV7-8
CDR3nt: TGTGCCAGCAGCTCCGGACAGTCTCCCTACAATGAGCAGTTCTTC
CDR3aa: CASSSGQSPYNEQFF

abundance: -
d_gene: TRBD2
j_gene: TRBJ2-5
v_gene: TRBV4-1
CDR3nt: TGCGCCAGCAGCCGACCAACTAGCGGGGAAGAGACCCAGTACTTC
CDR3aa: CASSRPTSGEETQYF

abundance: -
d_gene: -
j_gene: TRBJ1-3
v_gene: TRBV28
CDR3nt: TGTGCCAGCAGTCGGCCCCGGTCCGGACCTTCTGGAAACACCATATATTTT
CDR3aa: CASSRPRSGPSGNTIYF

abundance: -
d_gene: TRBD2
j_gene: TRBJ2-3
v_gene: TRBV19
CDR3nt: TGTGCCAGTAGTCCCTCGGCTAGCGGGGCCCATACGCAGTATTTT
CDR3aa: CASSPSASGAHTQYF

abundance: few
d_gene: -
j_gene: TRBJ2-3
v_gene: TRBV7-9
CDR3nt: TGTGCCAGCAGCTTAGACGGGGGGCGCACAGATACGCAGTATTTT
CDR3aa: CASSLDGGRTDTQYF

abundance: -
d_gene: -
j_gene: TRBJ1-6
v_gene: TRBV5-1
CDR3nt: TGCGCCAGCAGCTCCCAGAGCTCCTATAATTCACCCCTCCACTTT
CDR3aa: CASSSQSSYNSPLHF

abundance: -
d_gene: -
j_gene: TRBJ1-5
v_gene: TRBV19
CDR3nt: TGTGCCAGTAGTATTCGAAGGCCCTCGTCCCCCGAGTATAGCAATCAGCCCCAGCATTTT
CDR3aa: CASSIRRPSSPEYSNQPQHF

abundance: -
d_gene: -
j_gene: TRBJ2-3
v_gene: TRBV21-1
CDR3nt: TGTGCCAGCAGTATTTCGCGGGGACCAGGAGATACGCAGTATTTT
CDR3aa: CASSISRGPGDTQYF

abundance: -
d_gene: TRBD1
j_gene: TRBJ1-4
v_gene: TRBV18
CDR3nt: TGTGCCAGCTCACCACAGGGGGCAGAAAAACTGTTTTTT
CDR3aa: CASSPQGAEKLFF

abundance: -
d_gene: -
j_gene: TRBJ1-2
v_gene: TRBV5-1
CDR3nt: TGCGCCAGCTCGGTGGGGTCTAGCTACACCTTC
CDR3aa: CASSVGSSYTF

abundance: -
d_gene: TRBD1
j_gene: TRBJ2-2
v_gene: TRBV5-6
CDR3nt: TGTGCCAGCAGCTTAGGACAGGGGGCCACCGGGGAGCTGTTTTTT
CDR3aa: CASSLGQGATGELFF

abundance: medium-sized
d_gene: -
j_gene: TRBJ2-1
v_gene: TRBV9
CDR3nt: TGTGCCAGCAGCCCACACGACCTGCCCAATGAGCAGTTCTTC
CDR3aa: CASSPHDLPNEQFF

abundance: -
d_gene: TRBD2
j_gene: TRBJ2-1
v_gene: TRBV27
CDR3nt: TGTGCCAGCAGTTTTGATCTAGCGGGAGGGGGAAATGAGCAGTTCTTC
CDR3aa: CASSFDLAGGGNEQFF

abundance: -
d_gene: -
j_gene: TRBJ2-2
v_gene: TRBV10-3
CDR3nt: TGTGCCATCAGGGCGGACAGCATGGCCGGGGAGCTGTTTTTT
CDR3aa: CAIRADSMAGELFF

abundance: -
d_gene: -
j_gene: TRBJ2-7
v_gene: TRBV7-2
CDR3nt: TGTGCCAGCAGCCCGCAGAGGGATTTCGCGGGGCCCGAGCAGTACTTC
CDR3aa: CASSPQRDFAGPEQYF

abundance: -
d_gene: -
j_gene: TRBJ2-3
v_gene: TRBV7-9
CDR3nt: TGTGCCAGCAGTTCAATGGGGGGCGCAGATACGCAGTATTTT
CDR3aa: CASSSMGGADTQYF

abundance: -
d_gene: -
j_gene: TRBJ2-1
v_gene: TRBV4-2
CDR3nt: TGTGCCAGCAGCCCCGGGCTAGGTTACAATGAGCAGTTCTTC
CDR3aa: CASSPGLGYNEQFF

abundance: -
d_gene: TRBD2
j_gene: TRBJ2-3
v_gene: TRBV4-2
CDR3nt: TGTGCCAGCAGCCAAGCCGGGACTAGCGGCACAGATACGCAGTATTTT
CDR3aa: CASSQAGTSGTDTQYF

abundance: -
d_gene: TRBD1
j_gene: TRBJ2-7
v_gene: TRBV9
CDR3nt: TGTGCCAGCAGCCCGGGACAGCCTCCCCTGTACGAGCAGTACTTC
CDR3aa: CASSPGQPPLYEQYF

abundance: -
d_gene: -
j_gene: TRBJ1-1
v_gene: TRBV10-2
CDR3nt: TGCGCCAGCAGTGAGTATCCAGGATCTGAAGCTTTCTTT
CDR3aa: CASSEYPGSEAFF

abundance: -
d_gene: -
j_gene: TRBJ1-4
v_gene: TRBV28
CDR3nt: TGTGCCAGCAGTGGGGTGGGGACTAATGAAAAACTGTTTTTT
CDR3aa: CASSGVGTNEKLFF

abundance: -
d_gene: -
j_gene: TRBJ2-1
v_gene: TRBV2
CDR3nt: TGTGCCAGCGCAGGGTGGGACGAGCAGTTCTTC
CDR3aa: CASAGWDEQFF

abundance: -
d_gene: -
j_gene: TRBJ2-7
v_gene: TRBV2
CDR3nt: TGTGCCAGCGCACAAGACTCTAGAGGTTCCTACGAGCAGTACTTC
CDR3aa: CASAQDSRGSYEQYF

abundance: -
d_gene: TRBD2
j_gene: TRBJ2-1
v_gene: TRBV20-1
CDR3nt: TGCAGTGCTAGTCCAGCTAGCGGGAGGTCGTCCTACAATGAGCAGTTCTTC
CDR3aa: CSASPASGRSSYNEQFF

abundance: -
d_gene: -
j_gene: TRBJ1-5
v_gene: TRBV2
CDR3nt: TGTGCCAGCAGCCAAGATGGGGGCAATCAGCCCCAGCATTTT
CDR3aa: CASSQDGGNQPQHF

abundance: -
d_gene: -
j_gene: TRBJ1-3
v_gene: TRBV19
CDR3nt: TGTGCCTCCCAGGCTAGGACGGACTCTGGAAACACCATATATTTT
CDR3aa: CASQARTDSGNTIYF

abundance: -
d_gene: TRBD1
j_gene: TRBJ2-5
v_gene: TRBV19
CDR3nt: TGTGCCAGTCGAACCGGGACAGCTTACCAAGAGACCCAGTACTTC
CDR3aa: CASRTGTAYQETQYF

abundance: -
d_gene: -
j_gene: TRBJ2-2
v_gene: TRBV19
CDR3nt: TGTGCCAGTAGTATTGGGGGGGAGCTGTTTTTT
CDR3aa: CASSIGGELFF

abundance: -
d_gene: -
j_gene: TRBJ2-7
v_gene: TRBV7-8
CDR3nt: TGTGCCAGCAGCTTACTCGGGTCTAGAGACGAGCAGTACTTC
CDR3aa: CASSLLGSRDEQYF

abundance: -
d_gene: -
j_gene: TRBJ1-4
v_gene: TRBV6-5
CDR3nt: TGTGCCAGCGGCAGGGCAAATGAAAAACTGTTTTTT
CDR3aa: CASGRANEKLFF

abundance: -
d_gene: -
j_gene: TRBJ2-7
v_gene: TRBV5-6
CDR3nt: TGTGCCACCAGCCCCGCGGGTCGGGAGCAGTACTTC
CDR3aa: CATSPAGREQYF

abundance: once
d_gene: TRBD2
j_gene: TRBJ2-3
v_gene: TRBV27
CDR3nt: TGTGCCAGCCGGGGACTAGCGGGCACAGATACGCAGTATTTT
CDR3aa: CASRGLAGTDTQYF

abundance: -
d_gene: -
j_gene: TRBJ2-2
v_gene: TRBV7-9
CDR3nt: TGTGCCAGCAGCCATGACTACGGTGTGGCCGGGGAGCTGTTTTTT
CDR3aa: CASSHDYGVAGELFF

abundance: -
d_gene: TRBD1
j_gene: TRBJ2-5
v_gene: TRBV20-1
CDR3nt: TGCAGTGCTAGTTACTACCGGGACAGCCTAGGGACCCAGTACTTC
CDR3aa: CSASYYRDSLGTQYF

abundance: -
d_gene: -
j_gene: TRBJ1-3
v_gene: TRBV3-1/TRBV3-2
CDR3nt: TGTGCCAGCAGCCAAGTATGGGGGGCGTCTGGAAACACCATATATTTT
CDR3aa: CASSQVWGASGNTIYF

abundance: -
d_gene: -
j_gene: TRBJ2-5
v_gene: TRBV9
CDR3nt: TGTGCCAGCAGCGTCGGCGTATGGGAGACCCAGTACTTC
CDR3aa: CASSVGVWETQYF

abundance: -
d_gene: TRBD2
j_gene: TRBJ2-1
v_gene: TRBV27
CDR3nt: TGTGCCAGCAGTTTATCTGGGGAGGGGTACTACAATGAGCAGTTCTTC
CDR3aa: CASSLSGEGYYNEQFF

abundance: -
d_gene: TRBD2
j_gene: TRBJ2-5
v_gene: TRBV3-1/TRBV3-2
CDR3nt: TGTGCCAGCAGCCAAGATAGGGATCCGGGAGGGGAGACCCAGTACTTC
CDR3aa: CASSQDRDPGGETQYF

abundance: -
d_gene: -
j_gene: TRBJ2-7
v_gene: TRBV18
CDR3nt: TGTGCCAGCTCACCCATGCCCGGGACAAACTCCTACGAGCAGTACTTC
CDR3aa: CASSPMPGTNSYEQYF

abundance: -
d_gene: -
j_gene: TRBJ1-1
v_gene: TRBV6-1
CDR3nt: TGTGCCAGCAGTGAGAAGGTGGGGTTTGAAGCTTTCTTT
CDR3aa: CASSEKVGFEAFF

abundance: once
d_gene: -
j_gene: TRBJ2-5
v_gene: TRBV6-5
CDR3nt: TGTGCCAGCAGACGGGGACCGAACCAAGAGACCCAGTACTTC
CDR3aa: CASRRGPNQETQYF